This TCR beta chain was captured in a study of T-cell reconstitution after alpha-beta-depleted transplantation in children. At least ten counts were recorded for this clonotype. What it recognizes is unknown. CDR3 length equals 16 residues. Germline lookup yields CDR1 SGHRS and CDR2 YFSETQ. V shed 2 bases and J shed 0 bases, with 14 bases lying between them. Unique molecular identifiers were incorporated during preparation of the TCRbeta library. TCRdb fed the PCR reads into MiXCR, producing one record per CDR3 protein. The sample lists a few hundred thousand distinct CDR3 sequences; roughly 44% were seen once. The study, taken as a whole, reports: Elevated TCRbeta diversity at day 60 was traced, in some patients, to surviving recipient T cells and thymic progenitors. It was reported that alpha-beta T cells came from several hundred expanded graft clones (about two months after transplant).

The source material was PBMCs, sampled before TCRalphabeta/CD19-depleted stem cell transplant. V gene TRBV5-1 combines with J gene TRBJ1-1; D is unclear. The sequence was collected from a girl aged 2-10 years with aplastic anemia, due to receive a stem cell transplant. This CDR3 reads CASSLRPDPMNTEAFF. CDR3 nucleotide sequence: TGCGCCAGCAGCTTACGACCAGACCCTATGAACACTGAAGCTTTCTTT.